The T cell receptor beta chain under discussion was sequenced for a study of identical twins. The junction had 5 bases not matched to a gene; V was cut back by 2 bases and J by 5 bases. Germline V lookup: CDR1 SGHKS, CDR2 YYEKEE (reference sequence). CDR3 length: 14 residues. In TCRdb, the 5' RACE reads were re-called with MiXCR into one record per CDR3 protein. The table has 400,000 to 650,000 distinct CDR3 sequences, approximately 22% seen once; the top ten hold roughly 0.9%. These data were also reused for a study on T cells expressing NK-cell markers. As that study records: The study found these clonotypes also leading the CD3+CD56-NKG2C+ fraction in several donors.

The TCR comes from a woman between 18 and 29 years old in good health. The chain links TRBV5-5 to TRBJ2-5; TRBD2 matches at 8 bases. The sequenced material came from CD4+ T cells sorted from blood. DNA of the CDR3: TGTGCCAGCAGCTTATGGACGGGAGGGGAGACCCAGTACTTC. Protein: CASSLWTGGETQYF.